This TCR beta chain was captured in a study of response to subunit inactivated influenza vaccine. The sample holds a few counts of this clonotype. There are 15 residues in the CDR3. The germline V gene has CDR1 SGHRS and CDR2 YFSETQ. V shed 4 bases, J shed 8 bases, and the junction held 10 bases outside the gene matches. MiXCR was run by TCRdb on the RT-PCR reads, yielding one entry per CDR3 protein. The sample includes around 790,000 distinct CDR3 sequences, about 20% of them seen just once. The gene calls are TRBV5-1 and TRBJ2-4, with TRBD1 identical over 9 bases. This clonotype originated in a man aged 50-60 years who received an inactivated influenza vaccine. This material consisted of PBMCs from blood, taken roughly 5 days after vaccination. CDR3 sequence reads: CASSPTGGGFDIQYF. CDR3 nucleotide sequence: TGCGCCAGCAGCCCTACAGGGGGCGGATTCGACATTCAGTACTTC.